Included here is one TCR beta chain sequence, with context. This clone was detected only once. This receptor's antigen is unknown. The sample holds no much larger clone one base away, and base qualities are not on file. The data were taken from a study of T cell responses to AZD1222 COVID-19 vaccine (dated by TCRdb to 2020 to 2023). In the study overall: AZD1222 recipients whose second dose came at about 4 weeks and those whose second dose came at about 12 weeks were combined into one group, since spike-specific TCR depth and breadth did not differ between the two schedules. A total of just over 230 trial participants underwent TCR sequencing, of whom about 200 had received two doses of AZD1222 and about 25 had received two doses of the MenACWY control vaccine. Trial participants were enrolled by age into subgroups of 18-55, 56-69 and 70-plus years, and around 150, 28 and 57 TCR-sequenced participants, respectively, were included in these subgroups.

The CDR3 holds 15 amino acids from the cysteine to the phenylalanine. Of the read, only the CDR3 DNA is kept; its 45 bases are in frame from base 1. Trimming takes 9 bases from V and 4 bases from J, and the germline ends sit 19 bases apart. CDR1 SGHRS and CDR2 YFSETQ are derived from the germline V gene. The CDR3 regions of human TCRbeta chains were subjected to immunosequencing. The study's processing was this. Repertoire TCRs were matched against a reference library of SARS-CoV-2-specific TCRs generated with the MIRA antigen-specificity platform. Breadth was defined as the fraction of unique TCRs that were SARS-CoV-2-associated. Depth was defined as the fraction of total T cells that were SARS-CoV-2-associated. Using the MIRA data, each spike-specific TCR was assigned both to the spike region to which the TCR was reactive and to a CD4 or CD8 class. Log10-transformed breadth and depth values were compared by one-way ANOVA with Sidak's multiple comparisons tests. Here the immuneACCESS table is served through TCRdb, limited to in-frame sequences with V and J called. Missing clones are a known gap in these copies; in checked studies unresolved V genes cover under half, and the rest lacks a known reason. V, J and clone size reflect that table, while D and trimming were determined from the DNA. The sample table shows fewer than 110,000 clones, and about 90% are seen once. The ten top clones hold approximately 15% of the sample.

What the time point label conveys for this sample: baseline before first vaccination. Vaccinee samples came from UK trials COV001 and COV002, including a single-blind randomized controlled phase 2/3 trial of AZD1222 (ChAdOx1 nCoV-19) in healthy adults. For TCRbeta chain sequencing, PBMC samples were collected from trial participants at day 0 and at day 28 after the second dose. Study-level results and caveats: The whole spike protein was spanned by vaccine-associated CD4 TCRs, and dominant responses were seen in regions 160-218 and 743-854. Conclusions about previously exposed vaccinees were limited because only 6 or 7 AZD1222 recipients were SARS-CoV-2 seropositive at baseline. After two AZD1222 doses, spike-specific TCR breadth and depth were significantly higher than at day 0 and than in MenACWY recipients. Most participants were white British and females outnumbered males, and the authors suggested that clonal diversity may have been underestimated. Nearly half of unique spike-specific TCRs reportedly recognized epitopes outside regions mutated in the B.1.351 and B.1.1.7 variants. The 56-69-year group was small, and its depth increase did not reach significance, likely because of low power. Because no samples from the day 14 peak response were available, repertoires could be characterized only after the peak T cell response.

This receptor was identified in an adult in good health. The chain joins TRBV5-1 to TRBJ2-2; too little of a D gene remains to name it. Here the sequenced sample was peripheral blood, taken on day 0 of AZD1222 vaccination. The CDR3 amino acid sequence is: CATPKQGFGTGELFF. The nucleotides are TGCGCCACCCCTAAGCAAGGGTTTGGCACCGGGGAGCTGTTTTTT.